These 8 T cell receptor beta chains share one sample of origin, sequenced in a study of identical twins. TCRdb fed the 5' RACE reads into MiXCR, producing one record per CDR3 protein. The top ten hold more than 2% of the sample, which has around 300,000 distinct CDR3 sequences, about 8.1% seen once. The data also belong to a second study, concerning yellow fever vaccine responses in identical twins.

Sample: memory (CD45RO+) T cells sorted from blood. The receptors here all came from a woman under 30 in good health.

The table lists this clonotype with a few counts. V and J are TRBV5-1 and TRBJ2-3; 15 nucleotides agree with TRBD2. V was pared by 2 bases and J by 6 bases, with 1 base of the junction left unmatched. CDR1 SGHRS and CDR2 YFSETQ come from the germline V gene. The CDR3 is 15 amino acids. CDR3 sequence: CASSFGLAGGDTQYF. The CDR3 DNA reads TGCGCCAGCAGCTTCGGACTAGCGGGGGGGGATACGCAGTATTTT.

This clonotype was seen a few times. The chain carries TRBV24-1 and TRBJ2-7; D possibly corresponds to TRBD2 (6 bases). The CDR3 loop spans 14 amino acids. The V end lost 4 bases, the J end lost 5 bases, and 14 bases lay between the germline ends. Germline V gene data show CDR1 as KGHDR and CDR2 as SFDVKD. CDR3 sequence (DNA): TGTGCCACCAGTGAGAACGGGAGTAACAACGAGCAGTACTTC. Translation: CATSENGSNNEQYF.

This clonotype showed up many times. The rearrangement joins TRBV29-1 to TRBJ1-2; weak D call: TRBD1 (6 bases). V lost 6 bases and J lost 0, with 20 bases in between. In germline, CDR1 is SQVTM, CDR2 ANQGSEA. The CDR3 consists of 16 residues. This CDR3 reads CSVGGASTGTNYGYTF. Written as DNA, the CDR3 is TGCAGCGTAGGGGGGGCATCGACAGGCACTAACTATGGCTACACCTTC.

The chain joins TRBV5-1 to TRBJ1-2; D is possibly TRBD1 (6 bases). Deletions cut 6 bases from V and 4 bases from J, with 10 bases between. The CDR3 runs to 12 residues. The V gene's germline CDR1 is SGHRS and CDR2 YFSETQ. CDR3 region: CASISDSYGYTF. The CDR3, as DNA: TGCGCCAGCATATCGGACAGCTATGGCTACACCTTC. Variable domain in full (rest from reference TRBV5-1 and TRBJ1-2): KAGVTQTPRYLIKTRGQQVTLSCSPISGHRSVSWYQQTPGQGLQFLFEYFSETQRNKGNFPGRFSGRQFSNSRSEMNVSTLELGDSALYLCASISDSYGYTFGSGTRLTVV.

The CDR3 DNA reads as TGTGCCAGCAGTTCCCGTCCCTCGTACGAGCAGTACTTC. Protein product: CASSSRPSYEQYF. The chain combines TRBV27 with TRBJ2-7; D call uncertain. CDR1 and CDR2 from the germline V gene are MNHEY and SMNVEV (reference sequence). The CDR3 runs 13 residues. V lost 4 bases and J 4 bases, leaving 11 bases between the germline ends.

This clonotype showed up many times. The chain has TRBV6-4 and TRBJ2-3, with 7 bases fitting TRBD1. CDR1 MRHNA and CDR2 SNTAGT come from the germline V gene. The ends lost 6 bases at V and 5 bases at J; junction bases unmatched: 5. The CDR3 loop spans 13 amino acids. In DNA form, the CDR3 reads TGTGCCAGCAGCGACAGGGATGAAGATACGCAGTATTTT. Its translation: CASSDRDEDTQYF.

This chain links TRBV7-6 with TRBJ1-1; 8 bases are a match to TRBD1. Germline loops: CDR1 SGHVS, CDR2 FNYEAQ. The J segment lost 4 bases and the V segment lost 0 bases, leaving 10 bases of the junction unmatched. The CDR3 totals 17 residues. CDR3 coding DNA: TGTGCCAGCAGCTTAGCTGGGACAGGACTGTTTCCCACTGAAGCTTTCTTT. Protein: CASSLAGTGLFPTEAFF.

V gene TRBV7-9 combines with J gene TRBJ1-2; perhaps TRBD1 as D (6 bases). The CDR3 extends over 13 amino acids. Trimming shortened V by 5 bases and J by 8 bases, and 15 bases separated the two germline ends. Germline V gene sequence: CDR1 SEHNR, CDR2 FQNEAQ (reference sequence). CDR3 bases: TGTGCCAGCAGCCCCCGGGGGCGGCGGGGCTACACCTTC. Protein product: CASSPRGRRGYTF.